This T cell receptor beta chain is from a study of T cell changes during pregnancy in multiple sclerosis. Here immunoSEQ multiplex PCR was the method, and the copy in TCRdb shows in-frame clones only, minus some. The table shows under 75,000 clones, with approximately 93% occurring only once. Germline CDR1 and CDR2: SGHAT and FQNNGV. The CDR3 totals 13 residues. Trimming cost V 2 bases and J 10 bases; bases outside gene matches: 3. Sequencing used CD8+ T cells from peripheral blood mononuclear cells, obtained in the second trimester of pregnancy. V gene TRBV11-2 combines with J gene TRBJ2-1; TRBD2 matches at 9 bases. The TCR was taken from a female donor with multiple sclerosis, enrolled in a pregnancy study. The CDR3 here is CASSLLAGSEQFF. CDR3 nucleotides: TGTGCCAGCAGCTTACTAGCGGGAAGCGAGCAGTTCTTC.